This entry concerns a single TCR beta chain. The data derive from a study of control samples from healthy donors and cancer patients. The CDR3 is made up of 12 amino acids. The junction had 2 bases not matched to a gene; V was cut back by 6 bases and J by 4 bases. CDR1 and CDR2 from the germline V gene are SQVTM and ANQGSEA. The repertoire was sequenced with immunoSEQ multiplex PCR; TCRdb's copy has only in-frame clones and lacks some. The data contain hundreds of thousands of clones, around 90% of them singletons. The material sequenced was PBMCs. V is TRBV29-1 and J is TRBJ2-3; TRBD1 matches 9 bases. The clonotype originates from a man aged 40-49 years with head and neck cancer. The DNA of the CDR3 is TGCAGCGTCGACAGGGGGGCAGATACGCAGTATTTT. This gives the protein CSVDRGADTQYF.